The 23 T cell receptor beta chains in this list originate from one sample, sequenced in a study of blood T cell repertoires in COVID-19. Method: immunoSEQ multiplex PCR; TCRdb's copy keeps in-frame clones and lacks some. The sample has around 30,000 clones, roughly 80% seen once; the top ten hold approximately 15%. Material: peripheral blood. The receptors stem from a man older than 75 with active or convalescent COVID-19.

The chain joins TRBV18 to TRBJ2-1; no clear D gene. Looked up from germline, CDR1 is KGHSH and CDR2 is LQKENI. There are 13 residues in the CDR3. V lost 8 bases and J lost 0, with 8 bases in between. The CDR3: CASTVSSYNEQFF. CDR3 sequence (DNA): TGTGCCAGCACGGTGAGCTCCTACAATGAGCAGTTCTTC.

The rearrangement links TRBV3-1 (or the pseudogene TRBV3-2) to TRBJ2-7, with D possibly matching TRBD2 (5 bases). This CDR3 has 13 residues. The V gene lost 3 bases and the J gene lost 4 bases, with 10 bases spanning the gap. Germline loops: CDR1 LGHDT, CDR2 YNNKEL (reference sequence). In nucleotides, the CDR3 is TGTGCCAGCAGCCACATACTAGGGTACGAGCAGTACTTC. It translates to CASSHILGYEQYF.

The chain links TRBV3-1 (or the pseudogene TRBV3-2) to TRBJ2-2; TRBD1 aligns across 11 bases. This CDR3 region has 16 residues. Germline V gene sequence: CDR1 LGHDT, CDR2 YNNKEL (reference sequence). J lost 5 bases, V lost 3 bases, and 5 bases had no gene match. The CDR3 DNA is TGTGCCAGCAGCCACTCCGGGACAGGGGGTACCGGGGAGCTGTTTTTT. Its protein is CASSHSGTGGTGELFF.

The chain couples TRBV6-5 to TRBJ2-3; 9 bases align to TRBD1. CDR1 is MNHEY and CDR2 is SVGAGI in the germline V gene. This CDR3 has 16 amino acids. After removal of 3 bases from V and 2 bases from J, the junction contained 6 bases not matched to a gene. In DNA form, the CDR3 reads TGTGCCAGCAGTTATCGGACAGGGGAACCCACAGATACGCAGTATTTT. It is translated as CASSYRTGEPTDTQYF.

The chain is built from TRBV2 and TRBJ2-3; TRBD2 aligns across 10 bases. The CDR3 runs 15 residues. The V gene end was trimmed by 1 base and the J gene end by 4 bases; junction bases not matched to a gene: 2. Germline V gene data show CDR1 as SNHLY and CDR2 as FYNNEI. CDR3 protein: CASSEDSGGPDTQYF. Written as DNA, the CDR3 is TGTGCCAGCAGTGAAGATAGCGGGGGGCCAGATACGCAGTATTTT.

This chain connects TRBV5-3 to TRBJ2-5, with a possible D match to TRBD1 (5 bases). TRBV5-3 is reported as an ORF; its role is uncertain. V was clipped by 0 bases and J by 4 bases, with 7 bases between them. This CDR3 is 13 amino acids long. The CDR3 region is CARSLARGETQYF. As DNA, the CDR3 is TGTGCCAGAAGCTTGGCTAGGGGAGAGACCCAGTACTTC.

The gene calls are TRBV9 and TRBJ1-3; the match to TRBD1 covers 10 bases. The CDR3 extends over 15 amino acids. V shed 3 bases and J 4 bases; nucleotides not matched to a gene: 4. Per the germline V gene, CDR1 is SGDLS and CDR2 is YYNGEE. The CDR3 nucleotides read TGTGCCAGCAGCGCCGGGACAGGGGTGGGAAACACCATATATTTT. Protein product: CASSAGTGVGNTIYF.

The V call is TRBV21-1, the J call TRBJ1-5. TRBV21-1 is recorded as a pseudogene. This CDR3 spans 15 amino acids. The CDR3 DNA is TGTGCCAGCAGCAAAGTTTGGGTATCGGGTCAGCCCCAGCATTTT. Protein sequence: CASSKVWVSGQPQHF.

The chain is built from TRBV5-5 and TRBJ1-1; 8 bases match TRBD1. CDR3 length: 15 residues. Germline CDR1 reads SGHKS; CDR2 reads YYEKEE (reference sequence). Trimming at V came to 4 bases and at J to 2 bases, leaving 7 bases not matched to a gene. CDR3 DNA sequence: TGTGCCAGCAGCGGCCCGACAGGGGTAAACACTGAAGCTTTCTTT. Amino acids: CASSGPTGVNTEAFF.

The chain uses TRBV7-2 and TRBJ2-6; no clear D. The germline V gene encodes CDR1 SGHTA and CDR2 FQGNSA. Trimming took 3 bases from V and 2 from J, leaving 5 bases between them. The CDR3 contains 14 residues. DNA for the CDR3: TGTGCCAGCAGCTTTAGCCCTGGGGCCAACGTCCTGACTTTC. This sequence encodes CASSFSPGANVLTF.

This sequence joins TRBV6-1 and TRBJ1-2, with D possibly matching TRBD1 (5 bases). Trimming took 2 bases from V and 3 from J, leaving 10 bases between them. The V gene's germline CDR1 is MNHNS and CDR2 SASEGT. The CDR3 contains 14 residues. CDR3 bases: TGTGCCAGCAGTGAACACGGGGGGGACTATGGCTACACCTTC. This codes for CASSEHGGDYGYTF.

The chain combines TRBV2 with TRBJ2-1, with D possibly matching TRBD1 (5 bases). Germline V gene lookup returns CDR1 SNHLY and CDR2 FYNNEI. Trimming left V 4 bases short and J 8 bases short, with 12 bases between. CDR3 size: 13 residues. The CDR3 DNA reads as TGTGCCAGCAGTGGACAGCTAGGGGATGAGCAGTTCTTC. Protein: CASSGQLGDEQFF.

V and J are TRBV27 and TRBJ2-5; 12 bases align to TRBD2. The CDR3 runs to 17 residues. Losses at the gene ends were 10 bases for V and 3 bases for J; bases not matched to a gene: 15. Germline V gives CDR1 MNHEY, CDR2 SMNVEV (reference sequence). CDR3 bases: TGTGCCACCAAACGGGCGGGACTAGCGGGTTTAAAAGAGACCCAGTACTTC. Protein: CATKRAGLAGLKETQYF.

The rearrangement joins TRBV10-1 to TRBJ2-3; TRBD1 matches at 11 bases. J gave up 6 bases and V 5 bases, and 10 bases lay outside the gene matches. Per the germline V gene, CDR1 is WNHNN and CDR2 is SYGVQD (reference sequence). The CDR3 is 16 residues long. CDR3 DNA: TGCGCCAGCAGTTCCCGGACAGGGGGCTTGCTGGATACGCAGTATTTT. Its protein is CASSSRTGGLLDTQYF.

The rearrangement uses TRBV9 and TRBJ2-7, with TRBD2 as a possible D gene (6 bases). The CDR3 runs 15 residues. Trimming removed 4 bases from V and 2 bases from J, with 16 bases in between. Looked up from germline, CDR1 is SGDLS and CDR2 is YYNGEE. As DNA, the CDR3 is TGTGCCAGCAGCCCGTCCGGGACTGGCCCCTACGAGCAGTACTTC. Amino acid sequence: CASSPSGTGPYEQYF. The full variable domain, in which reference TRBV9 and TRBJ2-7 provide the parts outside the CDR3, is DSGVTQTPKHLITATGQRVTLRCSPRSGDLSVYWYQQSLDQGLQFLIQYYNGEERAKGNILERFSAQQFPDLHSELNLSSLELGDSALYFCASSPSGTGPYEQYFGPGTRLTVT.

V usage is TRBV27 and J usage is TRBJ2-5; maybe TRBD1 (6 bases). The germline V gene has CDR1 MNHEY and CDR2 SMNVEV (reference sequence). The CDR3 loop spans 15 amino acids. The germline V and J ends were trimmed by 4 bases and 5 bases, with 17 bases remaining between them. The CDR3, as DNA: TGTGCCAGCAGTTCCCCCGGGGCAGGGGTGGAGACCCAGTACTTC. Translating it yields CASSSPGAGVETQYF.

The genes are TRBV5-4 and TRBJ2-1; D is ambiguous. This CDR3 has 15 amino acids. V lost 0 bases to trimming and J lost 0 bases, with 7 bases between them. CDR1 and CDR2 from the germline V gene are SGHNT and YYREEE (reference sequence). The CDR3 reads CASSLVENSYNEQFF. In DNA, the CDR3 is TGTGCCAGCAGCTTGGTTGAGAACTCCTACAATGAGCAGTTCTTC.

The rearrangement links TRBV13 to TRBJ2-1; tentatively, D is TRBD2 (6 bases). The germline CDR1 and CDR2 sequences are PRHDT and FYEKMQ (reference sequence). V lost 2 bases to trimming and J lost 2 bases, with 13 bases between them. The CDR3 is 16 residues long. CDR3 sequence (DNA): TGTGCCAGCAGCTTATTTGGCGGGATGACCTACAATGAGCAGTTCTTC. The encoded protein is CASSLFGGMTYNEQFF.

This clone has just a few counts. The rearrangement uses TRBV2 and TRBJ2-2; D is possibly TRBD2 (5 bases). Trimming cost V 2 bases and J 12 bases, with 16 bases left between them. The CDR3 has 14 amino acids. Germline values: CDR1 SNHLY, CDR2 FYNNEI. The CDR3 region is CASSERESTVKLFF. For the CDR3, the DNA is TGTGCCAGCAGTGAACGGGAATCCACAGTTAAGCTGTTTTTT.

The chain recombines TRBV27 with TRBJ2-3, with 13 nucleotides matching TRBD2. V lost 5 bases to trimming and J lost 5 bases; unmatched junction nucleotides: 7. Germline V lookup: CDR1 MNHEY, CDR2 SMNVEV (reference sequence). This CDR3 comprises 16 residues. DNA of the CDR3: TGTGCCAGCAGTCTCGGACTAGCGGGAGTAGGAGATACGCAGTATTTT. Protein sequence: CASSLGLAGVGDTQYF.

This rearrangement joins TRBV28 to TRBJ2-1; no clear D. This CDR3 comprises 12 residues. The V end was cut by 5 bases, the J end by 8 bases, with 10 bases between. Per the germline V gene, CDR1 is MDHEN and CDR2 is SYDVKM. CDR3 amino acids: CASSIERDEQFF. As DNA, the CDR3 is TGTGCCAGCAGTATAGAACGGGATGAGCAGTTCTTC.

CDR3 sequence reads: CASSQDLAIYEQFF. CDR3 bases: TGTGCCAGCAGCCAAGATCTCGCGATCTATGAGCAGTTCTTC. The chain combines TRBV3-1 (or the pseudogene TRBV3-2) with TRBJ2-1; D ambiguous. This CDR3 contains 14 residues. Germline V CDR1 and CDR2: LGHDT, YNNKEL (reference sequence). Between the trimmed V and J ends, which lost 0 bases and 8 bases, there was a span of 11 bases.

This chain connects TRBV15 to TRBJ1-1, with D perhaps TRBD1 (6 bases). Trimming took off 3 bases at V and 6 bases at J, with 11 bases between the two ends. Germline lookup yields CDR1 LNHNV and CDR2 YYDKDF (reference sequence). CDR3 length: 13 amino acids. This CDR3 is CATSSTGSSEAFF. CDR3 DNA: TGTGCCACCAGCAGTACAGGGTCCTCTGAAGCTTTCTTT.